Sequencing of this T cell receptor beta chain was carried out in a study of response to subunit inactivated influenza vaccine. Study conclusions and caveats: The authors put forward the suggestion that each seasonal influenza vaccination may bring in only a limited number of new T cells.

MiXCR was run by TCRdb on the RT-PCR reads, yielding one entry per CDR3 protein. The sample yields 450,000 to 600,000 distinct CDR3 sequences, less than 8% seen once. Trimming stripped 10 bases from V and 0 bases from J, with 7 bases between. This CDR3 spans 13 amino acids. This clonotype was detected ten times or more. Its target is not known. Specimen: PBMCs from blood, collected around 25 months after vaccination. V usage is TRBV12-3 or TRBV12-4 and J usage is TRBJ2-6; a possible D gene is TRBD2 (5 bases). The sequence was collected from a man aged 45-69 years who received an inactivated influenza vaccine. This CDR3 reads CATRDSGANVLTF. The CDR3 region has the DNA TGTGCCACCCGGGACTCTGGGGCCAACGTCCTGACTTTC.